These T cell receptor beta chains were read from a single sample in a study of early T cells in non-severe SARS-CoV-2 infection. TCRdb reanalysed the 5' RACE reads using MiXCR and keeps one entry per CDR3 protein. Of about 71,000 distinct CDR3 sequences listed, under 15% are singletons. This sample comprised whole blood, obtained at baseline. Receptors originate from an adult who was a healthcare worker with PCR-confirmed SARS-CoV-2 infection or an uninfected control (not recorded which). Each CDR3 is given with its conserved first and last residue. The D gene is left open where the match is weak. Size is stated for part of the rows, as once, few or many counts, or as a class when the clone is expanded.

TRBV15	TRBJ1-5	few	TRBD1	CATSTRDRNNQPQHF	TGTGCCACCAGCACCCGGGACAGGAACAATCAGCCCCAGCATTTT
TRBV28	TRBJ1-5	many	-	CASSGRGYSNQPQHF	TGTGCCAGCAGCGGCCGGGGATATAGCAATCAGCCCCAGCATTTT
TRBV15	TRBJ2-7	few	TRBD2	CATSLGSGGAYEQYF	TGTGCCACCAGCCTTGGGAGCGGGGGGGCCTACGAGCAGTACTTC
TRBV18	TRBJ1-6	-	-	CASSPEVNSPLHF	TGTGCCAGCTCACCAGAGGTTAATTCACCCCTCCACTTT
TRBV11-2	TRBJ2-1	many	-	CASSFPGLANTNEQFF	TGTGCCAGCAGCTTCCCCGGGCTAGCAAATACCAATGAGCAGTTCTTC
TRBV7-9	TRBJ2-7	-	-	CASSSDFRGGYEQYF	TGTGCCAGCAGCTCCGACTTTAGGGGCGGCTACGAGCAGTACTTC
TRBV7-9	TRBJ2-1	many	-	CASSWGLREQFF	TGTGCCAGCAGCTGGGGCCTCAGGGAGCAGTTCTTC
TRBV5-6	TRBJ1-6	many	-	CASSSRTVASSYNSPLHF	TGTGCCAGCAGCTCCCGAACGGTGGCGAGCTCCTATAATTCACCCCTCCACTTT
TRBV9	TRBJ2-1	few	TRBD1	CASSVWTGSYNEQFF	TGTGCCAGCAGCGTCTGGACAGGGTCCTACAATGAGCAGTTCTTC
TRBV7-2	TRBJ2-1	many	-	CASSLAGSSYNEQFF	TGTGCCAGCAGCTTAGCGGGAAGCTCCTACAATGAGCAGTTCTTC
TRBV4-3	TRBJ2-5	-	-	CASSQDLLTQETQYF	TGCGCCAGCAGCCAAGATCTGCTCACTCAAGAGACCCAGTACTTC
TRBV20-1	TRBJ2-5	few	TRBD2	CSAGTMGTQYF	TGCAGTGCCGGGACTATGGGGACCCAGTACTTC
TRBV14	TRBJ2-3	many	TRBD1	CASSSQPGQGTDTQYF	TGTGCCAGCAGCTCACAACCGGGACAGGGGACAGATACGCAGTATTTT
TRBV24-1	TRBJ2-1	many	-	CAATDGDNEQFF	TGTGCCGCGACTGATGGGGACAATGAGCAGTTCTTC
TRBV3-1	TRBJ2-7	-	TRBD2	CASSRRLAPGRDEQYF	TGTGCCAGCAGCCGAAGACTAGCGCCCGGGAGGGACGAGCAGTACTTC
TRBV7-9	TRBJ1-2	-	-	CASSLGGRPNGYTF	TGTGCCAGCAGCTTAGGAGGTCGGCCCAATGGCTACACCTTC
TRBV7-2	TRBJ2-1	-	-	CASKNGGYEQFF	TGTGCCAGCAAGAACGGGGGATATGAGCAGTTCTTC
TRBV28	TRBJ2-5	-	-	CASSPTVQAGKTQYF	TGTGCCAGCAGCCCTACTGTGCAGGCCGGGAAGACCCAGTACTTC
TRBV6-6	TRBJ2-1	large	TRBD2	CASSPLAGGPTDYNEQFF	TGTGCCAGCAGTCCCCTAGCGGGGGGCCCGACGGACTACAATGAGCAGTTCTTC
TRBV19	TRBJ2-1	few	-	CASSMGSSLNEQFF	TGTGCCAGTAGTATGGGGTCCAGCCTCAATGAGCAGTTCTTC
TRBV12-3/TRBV12-4	TRBJ2-6	many	TRBD1	CASRPTGPGANVLTF	TGTGCCAGCAGACCGACAGGGCCTGGGGCCAACGTCCTGACTTTC
TRBV7-2	TRBJ2-1	many	TRBD2	CASSLGTSPSPFF	TGTGCCAGCAGCTTGGGGACTAGTCCCTCTCCGTTCTTC
TRBV11-2	TRBJ2-2	-	-	CASSPDRGELFF	TGTGCCAGCAGCCCGGACAGAGGGGAGCTGTTTTTT
TRBV7-2	TRBJ2-7	-	-	CASSLGLGDPYEQYF	TGTGCCAGCAGCCTCGGGCTCGGGGACCCCTACGAGCAGTACTTC
TRBV11-2	TRBJ2-3	few	-	CASSLDKFTARTDTQYF	TGTGCCAGCAGCTTAGATAAGTTCACCGCACGCACAGATACGCAGTATTTT
TRBV7-8	TRBJ2-5	-	-	CASSYRARFETQYF	TGTGCCAGCAGCTACCGGGCCAGGTTTGAGACCCAGTACTTC